This record concerns one T cell receptor beta chain sequence. This clonotype appeared many times. Its antigen target is currently unknown. No qualities accompany the bases; no much larger clone lies one base away. The library was prepared using 5' RACE. The reads were generated on an Illumina HiSeq 2500. A second PCR of about 7 to 12 cycles was run with a J-beta primer mix and a sample-barcoded 5' primer. A unique molecular identifier was introduced onto each TCR beta cDNA molecule by a template-switch 5' adaptor carrying 12 random nucleotides. Each sample yielded at least 2.5 million CDR3-containing paired-end reads. First-strand cDNA synthesis was performed from all RNA using the Mint cDNA synthesis kit, with priming by a TRBC-specific oligonucleotide. Following uracil-DNA glycosylase treatment, a first 18-cycle PCR with universal primers M1SS and BC2_uni_R was performed on all cDNA. As for the authors' bioinformatics: Each sample was normalized by randomly selecting 1 million high-quality reads, each carrying a distinct molecular identifier. Reads with shared molecular identifiers were discarded instead of being binned into consensus sequences. MiTCR, set to a Q25 quality threshold and the strictest error-elimination algorithm, was used for CDR3 identification, clonotype clustering and error correction. A nonparametric unseen species model with Euler transformation was used to estimate a lower bound on total TCR beta diversity. In-frame beta chains were kept once TCRdb had trimmed the public reads at Q25 with fastp and called clones with MiXCR. Duplicate CDR3 protein sequences are folded into a single record with the most common DNA and genes. It is TCRdb's table, rather than the study itself, that gives the V and J calls and clone size. This sample gives some 1.4 million distinct CDR3 sequences in total; about 43% of them show up just once. Less than 8% of the sample rests with the top ten.

Donors were around 37 systemically healthy Caucasian individuals from Russia aged roughly 6 to 90 years. Ten milliliters of peripheral blood were collected from each donor into EDTA-treated Vacutainer tubes. Ficoll-Paque density-gradient centrifugation was used to isolate PBMCs, with at least 7 million obtained per sample. Trizol reagent was used to extract total RNA from PBMCs, with at least 5 micrograms per sample. For every donor, flow cytometry on a PBMC aliquot measured the percentage of naive CD45RAhigh/CD27high T cells. The sample comes from a study of blood T cells in healthy people across ages (dated by TCRdb to between 2014 and 2016). Regarding the complete study: In model experiments, template switching captured about one uniquely barcoded TCR beta cDNA molecule for every two T cells. Donors were grouped into four age groups: young (average 16 years), middle-aged (around 39), aged (62) and long-lived (just over 80). For two donors (one aged 18 to 29 and one aged 80 or older), the study analyzed two additional independent replicas of 1 million unique cDNA reads from the same blood draw. To track age-related changes in TCR beta repertoire diversity, the study relied on deep sequencing normalized with unique cDNA molecular identifiers. Donors of different ages were randomly distributed across sequencing lanes to avoid experimental bias. Beyond this particular receptor, the publication reports: There was a strong correlation between observed TCR beta diversity and the percentage of naive T cells measured by flow cytometry. Because the CMV infection status of the donors was unknown, age-related changes in expanded clonotypes may potentially have been confounded. Estimates of total diversity from one million sequenced T cells were regarded as lower bounds and underestimates. As age increased, observed TCR beta diversity per million T cells dropped in a roughly linear way, and a significant reduction was already evident by age about 40. Compared with the aged group, the long-lived group had more naive CD4+ T cells, fewer expanded clones and increased TCR diversity, suggesting age selection. Because profiling used bulk unsorted PBMCs, naive and antigen-experienced compartments could not be compared conclusively.

The germline V gene provides CDR1 MGHRA and CDR2 YSYEKL. Counted from cysteine to phenylalanine, this CDR3 has 13 amino acids. Only CDR3 DNA remains: 39 bases, in frame from the first base. The junction shows trimming of 0 bases on V and 6 bases on J, plus 8 bases between the germline ends. The clonotype was recovered from a woman in her late teens or twenties in good health. Sample: blood. The sequence is built from TRBV4-1 and TRBJ1-1; there is no confident call for the D gene. The CDR3: CASSQDQRAEAFF. The nucleotide sequence reads as follows: TGCGCCAGCAGCCAAGACCAACGCGCTGAAGCTTTCTTT.